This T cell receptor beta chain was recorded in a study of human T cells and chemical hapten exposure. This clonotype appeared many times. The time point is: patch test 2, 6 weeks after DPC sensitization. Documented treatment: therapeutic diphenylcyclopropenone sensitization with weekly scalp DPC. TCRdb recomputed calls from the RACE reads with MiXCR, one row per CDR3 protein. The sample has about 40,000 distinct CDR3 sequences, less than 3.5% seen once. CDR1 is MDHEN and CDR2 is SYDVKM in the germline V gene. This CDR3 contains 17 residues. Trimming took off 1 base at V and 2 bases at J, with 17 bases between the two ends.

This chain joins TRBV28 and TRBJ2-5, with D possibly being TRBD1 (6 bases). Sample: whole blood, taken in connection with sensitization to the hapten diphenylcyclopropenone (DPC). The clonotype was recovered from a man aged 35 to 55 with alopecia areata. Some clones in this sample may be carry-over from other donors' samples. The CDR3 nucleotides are TGTGCCAGCAGTTTATTACAGGGCCCAACATTACAAGAGACCCAGTACTTC. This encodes CASSLLQGPTLQETQYF.